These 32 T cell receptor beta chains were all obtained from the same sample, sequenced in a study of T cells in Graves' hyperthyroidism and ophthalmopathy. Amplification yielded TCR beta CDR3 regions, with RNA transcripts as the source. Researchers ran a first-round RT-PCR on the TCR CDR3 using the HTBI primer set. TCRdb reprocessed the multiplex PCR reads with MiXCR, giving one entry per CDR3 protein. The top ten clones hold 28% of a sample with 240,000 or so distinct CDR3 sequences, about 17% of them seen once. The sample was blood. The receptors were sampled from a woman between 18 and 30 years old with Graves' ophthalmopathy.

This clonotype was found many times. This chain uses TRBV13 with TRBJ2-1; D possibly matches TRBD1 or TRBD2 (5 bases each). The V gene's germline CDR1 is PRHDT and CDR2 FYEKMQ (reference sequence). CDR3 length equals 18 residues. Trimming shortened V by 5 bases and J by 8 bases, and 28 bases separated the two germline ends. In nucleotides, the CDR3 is TGTGCCAGCAGCGCTGGGGGTGTTAGGAGCGAGACTATTGATGAGCAGTTCTTC. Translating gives CASSAGGVRSETIDEQFF.

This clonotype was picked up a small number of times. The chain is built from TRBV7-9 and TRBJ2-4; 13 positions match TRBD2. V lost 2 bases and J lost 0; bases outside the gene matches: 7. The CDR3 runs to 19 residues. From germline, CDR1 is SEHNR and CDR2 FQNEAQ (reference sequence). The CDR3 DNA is TGTGCCAGCAGCTTATCGGCGGGACTAGCGGGACTAGCCAAAAACATTCAGTACTTC. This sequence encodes CASSLSAGLAGLAKNIQYF.

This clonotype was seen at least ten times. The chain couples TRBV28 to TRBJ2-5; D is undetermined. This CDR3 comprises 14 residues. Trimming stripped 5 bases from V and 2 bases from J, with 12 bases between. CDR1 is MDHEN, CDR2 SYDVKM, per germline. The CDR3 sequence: CASSAYTKQETQYF. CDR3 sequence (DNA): TGTGCCAGCAGTGCATATACTAAGCAAGAGACCCAGTACTTC. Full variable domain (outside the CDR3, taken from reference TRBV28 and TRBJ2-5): DVKVTQSSRYLVKRTGEKVFLECVQDMDHENMFWYRQDPGLGLRLIYFSYDVKMKEKGDIPEGYSVSREKKERFSLILESASTNQTSMYLCASSAYTKQETQYFGPGTRLLVL.

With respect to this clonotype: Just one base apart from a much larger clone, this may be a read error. As DNA, the CDR3 is TGTGCCAGTAGTAACATGAGTACAGGGGGGAACACTGAAGCTTTCTTT. Protein: CASSNMSTGGNTEAFF. The J gene is TRBJ1-1, the V gene TRBV19; 8 bases are a match to TRBD1. The CDR3 length is 16 residues. The germline V gene has CDR1 LNHDA and CDR2 SQIVND (reference sequence). Trimming cost V 4 bases and J 1 base; bases outside gene matches: 8.

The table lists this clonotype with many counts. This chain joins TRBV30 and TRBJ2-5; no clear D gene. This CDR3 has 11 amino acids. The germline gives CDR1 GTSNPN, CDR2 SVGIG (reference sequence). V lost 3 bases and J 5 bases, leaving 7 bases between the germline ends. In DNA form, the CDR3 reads TGTGCCTGGAGGGTGGCGGAGACCCAGTACTTC. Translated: CAWRVAETQYF.

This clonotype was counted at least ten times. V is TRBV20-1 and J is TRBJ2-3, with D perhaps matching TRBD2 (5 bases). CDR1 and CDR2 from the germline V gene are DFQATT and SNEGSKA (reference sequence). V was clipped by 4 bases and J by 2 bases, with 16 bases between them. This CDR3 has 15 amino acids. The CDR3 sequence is CSATSGSVNTDTQYF. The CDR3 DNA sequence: TGCAGTGCTACCTCGGGGAGCGTCAACACAGATACGCAGTATTTT.

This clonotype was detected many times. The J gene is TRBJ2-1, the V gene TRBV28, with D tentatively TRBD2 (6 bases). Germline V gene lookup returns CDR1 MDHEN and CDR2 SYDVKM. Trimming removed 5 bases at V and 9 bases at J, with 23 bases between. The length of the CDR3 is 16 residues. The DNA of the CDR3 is TGTGCCAGCAGTACAATGGACTATTCTCTCGCGGTTGAGCAGTTCTTC. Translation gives CASSTMDYSLAVEQFF.

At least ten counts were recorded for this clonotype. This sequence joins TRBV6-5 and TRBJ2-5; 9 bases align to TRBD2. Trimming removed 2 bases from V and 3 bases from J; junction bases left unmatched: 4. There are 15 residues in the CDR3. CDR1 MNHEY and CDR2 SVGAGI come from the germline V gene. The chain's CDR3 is CASSYGSSGEETQYF. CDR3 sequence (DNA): TGTGCCAGCAGTTACGGGTCTAGCGGGGAAGAGACCCAGTACTTC.

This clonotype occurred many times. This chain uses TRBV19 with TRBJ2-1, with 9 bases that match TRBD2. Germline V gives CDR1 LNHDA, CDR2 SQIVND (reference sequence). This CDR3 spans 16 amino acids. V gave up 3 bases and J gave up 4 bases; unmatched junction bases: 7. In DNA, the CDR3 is TGTGCCAGTAGTATCACGACTAGCGGCCGGTACAATGAGCAGTTCTTC. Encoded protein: CASSITTSGRYNEQFF.

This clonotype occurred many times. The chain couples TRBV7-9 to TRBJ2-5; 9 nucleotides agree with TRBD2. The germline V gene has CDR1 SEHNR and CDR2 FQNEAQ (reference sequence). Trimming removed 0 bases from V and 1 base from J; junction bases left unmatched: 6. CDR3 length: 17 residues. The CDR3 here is CASSLALGSGSQETQYF. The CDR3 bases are TGTGCCAGCAGCTTAGCGCTTGGTAGCGGGAGCCAAGAGACCCAGTACTTC.

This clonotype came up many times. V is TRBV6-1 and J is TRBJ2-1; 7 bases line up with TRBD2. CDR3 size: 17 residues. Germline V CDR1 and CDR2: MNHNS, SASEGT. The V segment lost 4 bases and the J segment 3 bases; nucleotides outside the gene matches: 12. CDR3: CASSGLEAGRNYNEQFF. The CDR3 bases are TGTGCCAGCAGTGGGTTAGAAGCGGGACGTAACTACAATGAGCAGTTCTTC.

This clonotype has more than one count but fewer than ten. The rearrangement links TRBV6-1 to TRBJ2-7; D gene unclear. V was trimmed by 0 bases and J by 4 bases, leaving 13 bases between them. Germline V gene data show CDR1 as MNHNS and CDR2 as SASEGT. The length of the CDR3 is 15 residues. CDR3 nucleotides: TGTGCCAGCAGTGAAGCGCCGTTCAATGGTTACGAGCAGTACTTC. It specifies CASSEAPFNGYEQYF.

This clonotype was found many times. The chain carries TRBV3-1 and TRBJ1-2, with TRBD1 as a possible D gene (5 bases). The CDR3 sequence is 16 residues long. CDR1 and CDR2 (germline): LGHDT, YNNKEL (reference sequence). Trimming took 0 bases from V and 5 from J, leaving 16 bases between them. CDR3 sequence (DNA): TGTGCCAGCAGCCAAGATTTTAGTGGGACCGGTTATGGCTACACCTTC. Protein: CASSQDFSGTGYGYTF.

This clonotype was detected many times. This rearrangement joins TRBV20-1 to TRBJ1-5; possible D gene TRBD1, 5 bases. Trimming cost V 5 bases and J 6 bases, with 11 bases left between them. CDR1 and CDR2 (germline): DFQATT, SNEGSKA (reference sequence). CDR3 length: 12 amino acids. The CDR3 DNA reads TGCAGTGCTGACCAGGGTGTTCAGCCCCAGCATTTT. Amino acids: CSADQGVQPQHF.

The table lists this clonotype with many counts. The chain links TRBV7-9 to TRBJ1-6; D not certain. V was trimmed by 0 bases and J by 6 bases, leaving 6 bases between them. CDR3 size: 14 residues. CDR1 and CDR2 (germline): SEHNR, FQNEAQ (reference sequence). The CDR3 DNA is TGTGCCAGCAGCTTAGCAGGCTTTAATTCACCCCTCCACTTT. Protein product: CASSLAGFNSPLHF.

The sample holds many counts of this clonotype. DNA of the CDR3: TGTGCCAGCAGAGTGGGACCGACGATCTACGAGCAGTACTTC. Protein product: CASRVGPTIYEQYF. The chain is built from TRBV5-6 and TRBJ2-7; the D call may be TRBD1 or TRBD2 (5 bases each). CDR1 and CDR2 (germline): SGHDT, YYEEEE. Between the trimmed V and J ends, which lost 5 bases and 3 bases, there was a span of 15 bases. The CDR3 loop spans 14 amino acids.

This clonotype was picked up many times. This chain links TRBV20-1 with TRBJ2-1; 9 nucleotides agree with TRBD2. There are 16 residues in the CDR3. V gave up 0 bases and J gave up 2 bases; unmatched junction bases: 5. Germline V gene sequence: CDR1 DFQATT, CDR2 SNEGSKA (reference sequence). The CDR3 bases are TGCAGTGCTAGAGATATGGCTAGCGGGGCCTACAATGAGCAGTTCTTC. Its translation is CSARDMASGAYNEQFF.

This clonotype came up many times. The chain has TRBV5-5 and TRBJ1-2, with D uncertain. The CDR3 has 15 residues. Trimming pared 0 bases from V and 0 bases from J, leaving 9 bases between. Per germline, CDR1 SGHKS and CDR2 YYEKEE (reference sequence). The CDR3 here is CASSLEIATNYGYTF. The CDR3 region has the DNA TGTGCCAGCAGCTTGGAGATCGCCACTAACTATGGCTACACCTTC.

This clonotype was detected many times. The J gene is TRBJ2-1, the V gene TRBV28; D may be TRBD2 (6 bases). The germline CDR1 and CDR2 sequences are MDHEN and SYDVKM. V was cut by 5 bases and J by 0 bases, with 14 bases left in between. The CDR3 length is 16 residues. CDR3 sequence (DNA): TGTGCCAGCAGTGCGGCTGGGGGGTTCTCCTACAATGAGCAGTTCTTC. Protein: CASSAAGGFSYNEQFF.

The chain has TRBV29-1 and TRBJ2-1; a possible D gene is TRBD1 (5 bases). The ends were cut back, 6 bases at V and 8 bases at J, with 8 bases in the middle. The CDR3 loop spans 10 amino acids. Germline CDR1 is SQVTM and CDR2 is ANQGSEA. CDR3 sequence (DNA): TGCAGCGTAGACAGTTATGAGCAGTTCTTC. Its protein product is CSVDSYEQFF.

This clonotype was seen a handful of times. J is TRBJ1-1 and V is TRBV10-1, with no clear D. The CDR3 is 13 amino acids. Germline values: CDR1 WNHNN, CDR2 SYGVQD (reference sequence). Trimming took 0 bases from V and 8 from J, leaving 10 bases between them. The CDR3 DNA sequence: TGCGCCAGCAGTGAGTCCCTGGGAAGGGAAGCTTTCTTT. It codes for CASSESLGREAFF.

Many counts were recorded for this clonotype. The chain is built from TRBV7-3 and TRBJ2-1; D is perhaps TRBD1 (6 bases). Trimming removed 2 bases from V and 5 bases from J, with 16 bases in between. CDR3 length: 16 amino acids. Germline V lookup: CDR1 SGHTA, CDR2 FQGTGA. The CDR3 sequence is CASSLAPGHLNNEQFF. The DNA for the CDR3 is TGTGCCAGCAGCTTAGCCCCGGGACACCTCAACAATGAGCAGTTCTTC.

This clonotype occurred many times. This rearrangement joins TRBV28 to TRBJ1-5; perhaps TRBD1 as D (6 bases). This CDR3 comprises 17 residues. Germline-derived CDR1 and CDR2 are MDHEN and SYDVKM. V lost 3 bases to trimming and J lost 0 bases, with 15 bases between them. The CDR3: CASSFNRGTYSNQPQHF. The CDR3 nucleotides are TGTGCCAGCAGTTTCAATAGGGGGACTTATAGCAATCAGCCCCAGCATTTT.

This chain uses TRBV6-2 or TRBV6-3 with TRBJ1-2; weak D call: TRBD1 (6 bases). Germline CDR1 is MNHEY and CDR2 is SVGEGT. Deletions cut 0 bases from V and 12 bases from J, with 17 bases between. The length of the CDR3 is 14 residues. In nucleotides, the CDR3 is TGTGCCAGCAGTTACTCAGGGGGGGTGGGGGGCCACACCTTC. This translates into CASSYSGGVGGHTF.

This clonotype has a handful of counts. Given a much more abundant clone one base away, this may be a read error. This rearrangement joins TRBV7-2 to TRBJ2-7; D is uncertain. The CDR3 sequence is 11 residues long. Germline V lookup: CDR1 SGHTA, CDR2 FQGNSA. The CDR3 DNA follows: TGTGCCTGCAGCTTGGTCAACGAGCAGTACTTC. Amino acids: CACSLVNEQYF. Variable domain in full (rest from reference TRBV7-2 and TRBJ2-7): GAGVSQSPSNKVTEKGKDVELRCDPISGHTALYWYRQSLGQGLEFLIYFQGNSAPDKSGLPSDRFSAERTGGSVSTLTIQRTQQEDSAVYLCACSLVNEQYFGPGTRLTVT.

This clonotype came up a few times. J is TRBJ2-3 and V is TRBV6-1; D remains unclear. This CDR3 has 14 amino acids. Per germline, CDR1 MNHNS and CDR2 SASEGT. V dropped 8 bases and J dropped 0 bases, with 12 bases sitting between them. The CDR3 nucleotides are TGTGCCAGCCACCAGGCCCCGAGCACAGATACGCAGTATTTT. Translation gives CASHQAPSTDTQYF.

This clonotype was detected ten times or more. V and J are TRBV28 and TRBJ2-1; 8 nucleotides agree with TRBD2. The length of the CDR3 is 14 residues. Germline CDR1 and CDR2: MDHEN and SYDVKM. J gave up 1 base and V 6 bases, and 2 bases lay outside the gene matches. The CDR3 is CASRSSGSYNEQFF. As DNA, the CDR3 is TGTGCCAGCAGGTCTAGCGGGTCCTACAATGAGCAGTTCTTC.

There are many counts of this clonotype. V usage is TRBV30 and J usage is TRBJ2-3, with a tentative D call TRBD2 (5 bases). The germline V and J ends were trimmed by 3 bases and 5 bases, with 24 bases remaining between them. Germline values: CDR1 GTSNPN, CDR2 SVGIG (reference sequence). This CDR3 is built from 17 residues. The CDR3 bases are TGTGCCTGGAGGCCTTACCGAGGGTCCAGATTGGGAGATACGCAGTATTTT. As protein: CAWRPYRGSRLGDTQYF.

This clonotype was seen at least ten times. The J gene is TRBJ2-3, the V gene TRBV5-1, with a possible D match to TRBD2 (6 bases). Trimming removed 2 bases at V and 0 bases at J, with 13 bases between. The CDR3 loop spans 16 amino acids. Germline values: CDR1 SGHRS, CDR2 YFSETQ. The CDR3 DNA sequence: TGCGCCAGCAGCTTTATTCCCGGGGGAAGCACAGATACGCAGTATTTT. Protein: CASSFIPGGSTDTQYF.

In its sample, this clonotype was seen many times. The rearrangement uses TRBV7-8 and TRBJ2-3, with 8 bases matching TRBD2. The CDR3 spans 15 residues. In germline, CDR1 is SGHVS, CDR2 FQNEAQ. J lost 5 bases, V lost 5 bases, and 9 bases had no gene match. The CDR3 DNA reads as TGTGCCAGCAGCCAGAGCGGGAGCCGTGGAGATACGCAGTATTTT. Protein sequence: CASSQSGSRGDTQYF.

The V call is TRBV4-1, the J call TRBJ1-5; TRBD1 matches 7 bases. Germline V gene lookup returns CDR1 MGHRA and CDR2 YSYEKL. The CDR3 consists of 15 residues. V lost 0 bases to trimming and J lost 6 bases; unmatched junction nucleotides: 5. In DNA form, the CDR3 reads TGCGCCAGCAGCCAAGACGGAGGGGGCAGTCAGCCCCAGCATTTT. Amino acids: CASSQDGGGSQPQHF.

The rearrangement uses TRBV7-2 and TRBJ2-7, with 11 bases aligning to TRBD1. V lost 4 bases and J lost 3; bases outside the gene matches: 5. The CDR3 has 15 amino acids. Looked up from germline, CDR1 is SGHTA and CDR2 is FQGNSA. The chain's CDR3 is CASSSRGQGGYEQYF. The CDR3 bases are TGTGCCAGCAGCTCCCGGGGACAGGGGGGCTACGAGCAGTACTTC.